This T cell receptor beta chain originates from a study of shared clonotypes between healthy human individuals. The naive CD8 fraction comprised CD45RO-negative cells positively selected for CCR7 and excluded terminally differentiated effector memory CD45RA+ cells. There were no recent acute infections or vaccinations among the donors, who were healthy HIV-negative adults. Several immunoSEQ plates received, in even portions, the genomic DNA of each subset. When replicate PCRs were run on sorted subsets, they used around 0.2 ug DNA, around 33,000 T cell genomes. Libraries were prepared by immunoSEQ multiplex PCR; TCRdb keeps only in-frame clonotypes and omits some of them. The sample lists about 2.1 million clones, 85% to 95% occurring once. Sequencing was carried out using naive CD8+ T cells from PBMCs. This TCR came from a man between 18 and 35 years old in good health. Some clones in this sample may be carry-over from other donors' samples.

The CDR3 loop reads CASSLSPTDYEQYF. The CDR3 coding sequence is TGTGCCAGCAGCTTAAGTCCGACCGACTACGAGCAGTACTTC. This chain links TRBV7-9 with TRBJ2-7; D is uncertain. The CDR3 length is 14 residues. V lost 2 bases to trimming and J lost 3 bases, with 11 bases between them. Germline V gene sequence: CDR1 SEHNR, CDR2 FQNEAQ (reference sequence). The full variable domain, completed using reference TRBV7-9 and TRBJ2-7, is DTGVSQNPRHKITKRGQNVTFRCDPISEHNRLYWYRQTLGQGPEFLTYFQNEAQLEKSRLLSDRFSAERPKGSFSTLEIQRTEQGDSAMYLCASSLSPTDYEQYFGPGTRLTVT.